This T cell receptor (beta chain) was identified during a study of blood T cell repertoires in COVID-19. Study-wide context: Acute and convalescent COVID-19 specimens originated in the United States, Italy and Spain. From T cells, B-cell-depleted T cells, or PBMCs came the material, which was cDNA or gDNA.

Per the original data handling: How many nucleated cells were present was estimated from reference gene primer amplification. Sequencing used immunoSEQ multiplex PCR; TCRdb keeps in-frame clones, though not all of them. That table supplies the V and J calls and clone size; D and trimming were determined from the DNA. This sample has 87,000 or so clones, with around nine tenths found just once. Per germline, CDR1 GTSNPN and CDR2 SVGIG (reference sequence). V was clipped by 0 bases and J by 4 bases, with 9 bases between them. There are 14 residues in the CDR3. This sequence joins TRBV30 and TRBJ2-2, with D possibly matching TRBD2 (5 bases). The sequence derives from a man aged 40-49 years with acute or convalescent COVID-19. Material: peripheral blood. The CDR3 DNA reads as TGTGCCTGGAGTGTCATGAGGGCCACCGGGGAGCTGTTTTTT. As protein: CAWSVMRATGELFF. The entire variable domain, with the rest obtained from reference TRBV30 and TRBJ2-2, is as follows: SQTIHQWPATLVQPVGSPLSLECTVEGTSNPNLYWYRQAAGRGLQLLFYSVGIGQISSEVPQNLSASRPQDRQFILSSKKLLLSDSGFYLCAWSVMRATGELFFGEGSRLTVL.